This T cell receptor (beta chain) derives from a study of circulating CD8 cells and anti-PD-1 response in melanoma. About the research overall: Every 2 weeks, patients got 3 mg/kg nivolumab intravenously.

Each library started from 15 ng of total RNA using the QIAseq Immune Repertoire TCR panel. MiXCR was run by TCRdb on the reads, yielding one entry per CDR3 protein. This table has about 1,100 distinct CDR3 sequences, 8% to 9% appearing once. Sorting of live CD3+CD8+TCRalphabeta+ cells by PD-1 and/or TIGIT gave four subsets. Germline CDR1 and CDR2: LNHDA and SQIVND (reference sequence). The CDR3 covers 15 residues. Trimming took 2 bases from V and 0 from J, leaving 8 bases between them. Sequencing used CD8+ T cells from PBMCs, obtained at baseline or after one month of anti-PD-1 therapy (not recorded which). The sequence was obtained from a human donor with melanoma. This chain joins TRBV19 and TRBJ1-5, with a possible D match to TRBD1 (6 bases). The CDR3 loop reads CASSIFRGSNQPQHF. DNA for the CDR3: TGTGCCAGTAGTATATTCAGGGGTAGCAATCAGCCCCAGCATTTT.